Included here is one T cell receptor (beta chain) sequence, with context. The germline V and J ends were trimmed by 2 bases and 2 bases, with 8 bases remaining between them. The CDR3 has 14 amino acids. Per germline, CDR1 SGHTA and CDR2 FQGTGA. Time point of the sample: newly diagnosed GD, antithyroid drugs for less than 3 months. Following extraction of RNA from PBMCs, that RNA was used to make the TCR library. The data derive from a study of regulatory T cells in long-lasting Graves disease. For the study at large: Antithyroid drug use was under 3 months in newly diagnosed Graves' patients.

To make TCR beta libraries, researchers used iRepertoire HTBI primers and Arm-PCR of CDR3 regions. TCRdb reprocessed the multiplex PCR reads with MiXCR, giving one entry per CDR3 protein. Among under 450,000 distinct CDR3 sequences listed, around 11% were seen once. This same sample was also taken into another study, of T cells in Graves' hyperthyroidism and ophthalmopathy. This second study says: Graves' hyperthyroidism was deemed stable given no ophthalmopathy progression within 18 months. Investigators excluded patients with uncontrolled infection, other autoimmune disease, pregnancy or lactation.

This chain uses TRBV7-3 with TRBJ2-3, with D perhaps matching TRBD2 (6 bases). Here the sequenced sample was peripheral blood mononuclear cells (PBMCs), taken at new diagnosis, from a patient treated with antithyroid drugs. This sequence originates from a woman between 18 and 29 years old with Graves disease. The CDR3 nucleotides are TGTGCCAGCAGCTTAGGCGGGGTCACAGATACGCAGTATTTT. Translating it yields CASSLGGVTDTQYF.